This entry lists 5 T cell receptor beta chains sequenced from one sample in a study of blood T cell repertoires in COVID-19. The repertoire was sequenced with immunoSEQ multiplex PCR; TCRdb's copy has only in-frame clones and lacks some. The table shows a few hundred thousand clones, with over 85% occurring only once. The sequenced sample consisted of peripheral blood. Receptors were obtained from a woman under 40 with COVID-19, enrolled during active disease.

The CDR3 coding sequence is TGTGCCAGCAGGACAATGAACACTGAAGCTTTCTTT. As protein: CASRTMNTEAFF. V gene TRBV2 combines with J gene TRBJ1-1; no clear D gene. Germline V CDR1 and CDR2: SNHLY, FYNNEI. This CDR3 spans 12 amino acids. Trimming pared 6 bases from V and 0 bases from J, leaving 5 bases between.

The chain links TRBV5-6 to TRBJ1-2; no reliable D call. V gave up 2 bases and J gave up 3 bases, with 11 bases separating them. The CDR3 totals 14 residues. Per germline, CDR1 SGHDT and CDR2 YYEEEE. CDR3 sequence reads: CASSLFGGHYGYTF. In nucleotides, the CDR3 is TGTGCCAGCAGCTTATTCGGCGGCCACTATGGCTACACCTTC.

This clone appeared once. The chain links TRBV9 to TRBJ2-3, with D maybe TRBD2 (5 bases). Trimming left V 3 bases short and J 5 bases short, with 7 bases between. CDR1 SGDLS and CDR2 YYNGEE come from the germline V gene. This CDR3 is built from 12 residues. The chain's CDR3 is CASSAGGDTQYF. The CDR3 DNA sequence: TGTGCCAGCAGCGCTGGAGGAGATACGCAGTATTTT.

The rearrangement joins TRBV5-1 to TRBJ1-1; 7 nucleotides agree with TRBD1. The CDR3 extends over 15 amino acids. Germline values: CDR1 SGHRS, CDR2 YFSETQ. V dropped 0 bases and J dropped 10; count of bases not matched to a gene: 12. DNA of the CDR3: TGCGCCAGCAGCTTGGAAGGTAGAACAGGGGCTGGAGCTTTCTTT. Protein product: CASSLEGRTGAGAFF. The full variable domain, with the rest looked up from reference TRBV5-1 and TRBJ1-1, is KAGVTQTPRYLIKTRGQQVTLSCSPISGHRSVSWYQQTPGQGLQFLFEYFSETQRNKGNFPGRFSGRQFSNSRSEMNVSTLELGDSALYLCASSLEGRTGAGAFFGQGTRLTVV.

J is TRBJ1-4 and V is TRBV6-5; tentative D call: TRBD1 (5 bases). V was clipped by 6 bases and J by 4 bases, with 12 bases between them. In germline, CDR1 is MNHEY, CDR2 SVGAGI. The CDR3 is 14 amino acids. The CDR3 region has the DNA TGTGCCAGCAGCCGACAGACGATTAATGAAAAACTGTTTTTT. Encoded protein: CASSRQTINEKLFF.